A selection of T cell receptor beta chains follows, all from one sample in a study of cytotoxic CD8 clonotypes in ibrutinib-treated CLL. Libraries were prepared by immunoSEQ multiplex PCR; TCRdb keeps only in-frame clonotypes and omits some of them. In the table there are 35,000 to 45,000 clones, almost 70% of which are singletons. Sequencing used PBMCs, obtained after 12 months of ibrutinib treatment. Every receptor here comes from a human donor with chronic lymphocytic leukemia. Each CDR3 is given with its conserved first and last residue. Each record gives: V gene, D gene, J gene, clone size, CDR3 DNA, CDR3 protein. D genes are given only for firm matches. Clone sizes are given selectively: once, few, many, or a class where the clone is expanded.

TRBV6-5,NA,TRBJ1-4,NA,TGTGCCAGCAGTGTCCGACAGGATCCTAATGAAAAACTGTTTTTT,CASSVRQDPNEKLFF
TRBV9,NA,TRBJ2-3,NA,TGTGCCAGCAGCGTAGAAGCCGGGTCGCATTTGGGGGATACGCAGTATTTT,CASSVEAGSHLGDTQYF
TRBV6-1,NA,TRBJ1-1,NA,TGTGCCAGCAGCTTCGACGGGAACACTGAAGCTTTCTTT,CASSFDGNTEAFF
TRBV5-8,NA,TRBJ2-1,NA,TGTGCCAGCAGCTTGGGCGACTTTAGGGTTGGGGAGCAGTTCTTC,CASSLGDFRVGEQFF
TRBV6-1,NA,TRBJ2-3,NA,TGTGCCAGCAAAGGCAGCTACCCTGCGGGAGATACGCAGTATTTT,CASKGSYPAGDTQYF
TRBV7-9,NA,TRBJ2-7,NA,TGTGCCAGCAGCCCCGGGTCCCCGTCGGACGAGCAGTACTTC,CASSPGSPSDEQYF
TRBV29-1,NA,TRBJ2-2,NA,TGCAGCGTTGATACCCGAATGGGGACCGAGTCGGGGGAGCTGTTTTTT,CSVDTRMGTESGELFF
TRBV5-1,NA,TRBJ2-3,NA,TGCGCCAGCAGCTTCCGTTCTGGAAACACAGATACGCAGTATTTT,CASSFRSGNTDTQYF
TRBV6-5,NA,TRBJ1-3,NA,TGTGCCAGCAGCTTACGACCGTCTGGAAACACCATATATTTT,CASSLRPSGNTIYF
TRBV11-2,TRBD2,TRBJ2-3,NA,TGTGCCAGCAGCTTAGTACTAGCGGGAGGGCCAGAAGATACGCAGTATTTT,CASSLVLAGGPEDTQYF
TRBV29-1,NA,TRBJ1-5,NA,TGCAGCGTGGATTACGGCACGGCTTACAATCAGCCCCAGCATTTT,CSVDYGTAYNQPQHF
TRBV4-3,TRBD2,TRBJ2-2,NA,TGCGCCAGCAGCCAAGCTGACGGACTAGCGGGAGGTTGGTACACCGGGGAGCTGTTTTTT,CASSQADGLAGGWYTGELFF
TRBV10-2,NA,TRBJ1-2,few,TGCGCCAGCAGTGAGACAGCTAACTATGGCTACACCTTC,CASSETANYGYTF
TRBV6-6,TRBD2,TRBJ2-3,once,TGTGCCAGCAGTTACTCCCTAGCGGGAGTTTCAGATACGCAGTATTTT,CASSYSLAGVSDTQYF
TRBV29-1,NA,TRBJ2-2,NA,TGCAGCGTTGACCCAGGGTACACCGGGGAGCTGTTTTTT,CSVDPGYTGELFF
TRBV6-5,NA,TRBJ1-3,NA,TGTGCCAGCAGTTACTCGAGAGGGTCCTCTGGAAACACCATATATTTT,CASSYSRGSSGNTIYF
TRBV27,TRBD2,TRBJ2-2,NA,TGTGCCAGCAGTTTAGGGCAGCGGGAGTGGAACACCGGGGAGCTGTTTTTT,CASSLGQREWNTGELFF
TRBV5-1,NA,TRBJ2-5,NA,TGCGCCAGCAGCTTGGGCGGGGTCCAAGAGACCCAGTACTTC,CASSLGGVQETQYF